This T cell receptor (beta chain) was profiled in a study of T cells in Graves' hyperthyroidism and ophthalmopathy. Per the germline V gene, CDR1 is LNHNV and CDR2 is YYDKDF (reference sequence). With 2 bases removed from V and 6 bases from J, the gap between germline ends came to 13 bases. This CDR3 spans 14 amino acids. Lactation, pregnancy, other autoimmune disease or uncontrolled infection excluded patients. Thyroid ultrasound, orbital computed tomography, clinical symptoms, and serum thyroxine and TRAb underpinned diagnoses. PBMCs were obtained from about 9 ml fresh peripheral blood. Researchers took RNA transcripts and amplified the TCR beta CDR3 regions from them. HTBI primers were used for first-round RT-PCR of the TCR CDR3. TCRdb redid the calling of the multiplex PCR reads with MiXCR, one entry per CDR3 protein. The data show some 690,000 distinct CDR3 sequences, with 15% to 20% seen just once and about 16% held by the top ten.

This clonotype was recorded a few times. The specimen was blood. The V call is TRBV15, the J call TRBJ1-2, with a tentative D call TRBD1 (5 bases). The clonotype was recovered from a man aged 50-60 years with Graves' hyperthyroidism. CDR3 DNA: TGTGCCACCAGCAGACCTGACAGCCCCGATGGCTACACCTTC. Its translation: CATSRPDSPDGYTF.